This TCR beta chain was identified during a study of shared clonotypes between healthy human individuals. TCRdb's copy holds only in-frame clones and misses some; the assay was immunoSEQ multiplex PCR. The sample has some 1.5 million clones; 95% to 99% are singletons. CDR1 is SGHTA, CDR2 FQGNSA, per germline. This CDR3 region has 15 residues. Trimming removed 3 bases from V and 0 bases from J, with 6 bases in between. Concerning this clone: Antigen unknown.

The study's findings and limits: Blood alone was sampled, and tissue repertoires likely differ.

The clonotype was recovered from a man aged 30-40 years in good health. Sequences were obtained from naive CD4+ T cells sorted from blood. As for subset: CD45RA+ positively selected. The rearrangement uses TRBV7-2 and TRBJ2-6; no definite D call. The CDR3 nucleotides are TGTGCCAGCAGCTTGCGTAACTCTGGGGCCAACGTCCTGACTTTC. This sequence encodes CASSLRNSGANVLTF.